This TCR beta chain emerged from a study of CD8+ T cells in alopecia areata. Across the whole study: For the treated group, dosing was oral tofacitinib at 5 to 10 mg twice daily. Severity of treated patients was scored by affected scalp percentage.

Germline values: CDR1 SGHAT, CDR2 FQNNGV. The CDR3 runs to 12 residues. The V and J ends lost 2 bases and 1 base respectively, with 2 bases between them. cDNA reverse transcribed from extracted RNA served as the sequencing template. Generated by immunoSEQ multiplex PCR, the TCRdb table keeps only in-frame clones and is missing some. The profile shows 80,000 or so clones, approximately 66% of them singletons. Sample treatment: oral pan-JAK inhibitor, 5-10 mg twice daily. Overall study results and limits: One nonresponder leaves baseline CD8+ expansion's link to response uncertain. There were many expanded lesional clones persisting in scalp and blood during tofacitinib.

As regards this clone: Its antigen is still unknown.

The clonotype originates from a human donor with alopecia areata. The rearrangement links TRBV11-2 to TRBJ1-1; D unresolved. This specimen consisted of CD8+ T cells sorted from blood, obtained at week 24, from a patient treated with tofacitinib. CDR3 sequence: CASSLTNTEAFF. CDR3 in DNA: TGTGCCAGCAGCTTAACGAACACTGAAGCTTTCTTT.